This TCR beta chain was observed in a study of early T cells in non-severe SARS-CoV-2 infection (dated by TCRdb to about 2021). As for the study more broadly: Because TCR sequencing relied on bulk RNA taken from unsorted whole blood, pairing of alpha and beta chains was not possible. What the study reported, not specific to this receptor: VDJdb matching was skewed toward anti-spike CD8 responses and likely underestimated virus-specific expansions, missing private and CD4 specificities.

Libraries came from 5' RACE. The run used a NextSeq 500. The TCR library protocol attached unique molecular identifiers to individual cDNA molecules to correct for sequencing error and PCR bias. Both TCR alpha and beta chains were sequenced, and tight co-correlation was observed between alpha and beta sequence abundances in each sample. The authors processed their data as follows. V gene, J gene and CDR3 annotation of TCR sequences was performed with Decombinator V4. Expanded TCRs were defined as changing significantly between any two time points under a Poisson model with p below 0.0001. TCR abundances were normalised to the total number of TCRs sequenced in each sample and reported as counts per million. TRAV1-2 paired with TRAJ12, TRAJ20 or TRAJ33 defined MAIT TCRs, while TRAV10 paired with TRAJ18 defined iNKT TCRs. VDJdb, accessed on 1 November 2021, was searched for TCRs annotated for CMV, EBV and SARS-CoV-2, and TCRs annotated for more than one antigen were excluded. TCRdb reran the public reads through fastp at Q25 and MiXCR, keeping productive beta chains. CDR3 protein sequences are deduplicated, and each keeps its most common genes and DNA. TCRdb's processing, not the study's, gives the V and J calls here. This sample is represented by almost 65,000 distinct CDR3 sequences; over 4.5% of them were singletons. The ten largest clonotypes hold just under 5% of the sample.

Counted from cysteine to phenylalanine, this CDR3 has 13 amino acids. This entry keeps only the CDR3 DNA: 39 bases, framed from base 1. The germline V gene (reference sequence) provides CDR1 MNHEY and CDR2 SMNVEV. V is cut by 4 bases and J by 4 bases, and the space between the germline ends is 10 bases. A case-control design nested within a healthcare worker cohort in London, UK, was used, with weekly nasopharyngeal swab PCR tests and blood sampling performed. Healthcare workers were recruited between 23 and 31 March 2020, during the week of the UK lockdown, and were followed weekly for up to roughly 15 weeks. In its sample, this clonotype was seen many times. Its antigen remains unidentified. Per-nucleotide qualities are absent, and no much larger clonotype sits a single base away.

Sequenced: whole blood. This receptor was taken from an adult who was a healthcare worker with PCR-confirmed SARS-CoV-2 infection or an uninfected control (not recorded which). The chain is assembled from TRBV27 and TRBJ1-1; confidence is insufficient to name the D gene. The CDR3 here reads CASSSQAGTEAFF. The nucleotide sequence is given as TGTGCCAGCAGTTCGCAGGCTGGCACTGAAGCTTTCTTT.